The clone carrying this T cell receptor (beta chain) was found many times. What was amplified from RNA transcripts were TCR beta CDR3 regions. When the TCR CDR3 underwent first-round RT-PCR, the HTBI primer set was used. MiXCR was run by TCRdb on the multiplex PCR reads, yielding one entry per CDR3 protein. The table records around 380,000 distinct CDR3 sequences, roughly 12% of them present only once. This sample stems from a study of T cells in Graves' hyperthyroidism and ophthalmopathy. Germline values: CDR1 SEHNR, CDR2 FQNEAQ (reference sequence). V was pared by 5 bases and J by 0 bases, with 8 bases between. The length of the CDR3 is 13 residues.

This clonotype was obtained from a man aged 25 to 45 with Graves' hyperthyroidism that later progressed to Graves' ophthalmopathy. The sample comprised blood. The gene calls are TRBV7-9 and TRBJ2-7; TRBD2 might be the D (5 bases). This CDR3 is CASSAGNSYEQYF. DNA for the CDR3: TGTGCCAGCAGCGCCGGGAACTCCTACGAGCAGTACTTC.